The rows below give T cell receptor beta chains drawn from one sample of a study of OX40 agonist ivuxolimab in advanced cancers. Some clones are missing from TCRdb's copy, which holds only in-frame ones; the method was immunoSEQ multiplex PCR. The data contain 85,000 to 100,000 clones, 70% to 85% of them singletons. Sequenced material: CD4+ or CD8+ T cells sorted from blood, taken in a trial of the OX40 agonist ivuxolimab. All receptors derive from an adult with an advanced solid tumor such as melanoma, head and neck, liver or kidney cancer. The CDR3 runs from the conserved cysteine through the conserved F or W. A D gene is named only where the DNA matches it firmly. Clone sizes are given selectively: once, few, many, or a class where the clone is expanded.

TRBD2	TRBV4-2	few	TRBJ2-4	TGTGCCAGCAGCCAAGAAGGACTAGCGGGAGTTAATTTTAACATTCAGTACTTC	CASSQEGLAGVNFNIQYF
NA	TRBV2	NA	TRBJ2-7	TGTGCCAGCACCATCGGACAGTCCTACGAGCAGTACTTC	CASTIGQSYEQYF
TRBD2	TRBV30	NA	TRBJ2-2	TGTGCCTGGAGTTCCAAGGGACTAGAAGGGTCCGGGGAGCTGTTTTTT	CAWSSKGLEGSGELFF
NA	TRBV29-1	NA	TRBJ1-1	TGCAGCGTCGCCGAAAGGGACACTGAAGCTTTCTTT	CSVAERDTEAFF
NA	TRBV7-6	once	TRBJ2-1	TGTGCCAGCAGTCACTATGGTGGCGGTACTGGGCGGCTTTACAATGAGCAGTTCTTC	CASSHYGGGTGRLYNEQFF
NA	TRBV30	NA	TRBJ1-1	TGTGCCTGGAGTGTGGGAGTGGTTCCGACTGAAGCTTTCTTT	CAWSVGVVPTEAFF
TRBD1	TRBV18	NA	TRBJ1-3	TGTGCCAGCTCACCGAGTACGAGGACAGGGAGAGGAAACACCATATATTTT	CASSPSTRTGRGNTIYF
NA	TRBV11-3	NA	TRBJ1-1	TGTGCCAGCAGCGTCGGAGGGGGTCGGACTGAAGCTTTCTTT	CASSVGGGRTEAFF
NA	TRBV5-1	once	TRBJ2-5	TGCGCCAGCAGCCCAGGCAGTATTCAAGAGACCCAGTACTTC	CASSPGSIQETQYF
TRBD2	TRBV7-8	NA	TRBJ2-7	TGTGCCAGCAGCATTAGCGGGAGGGCCTCCTACGAGCAGTACTTC	CASSISGRASYEQYF
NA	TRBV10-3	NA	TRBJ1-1	TGTGCCATCAGTGAAATAGGAAGGATTGAAGCTTTCTTT	CAISEIGRIEAFF
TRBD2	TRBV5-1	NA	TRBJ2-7	TGCGCCAGCAGCTTGATGACTAGCCCTCCCGAGCAGTACTTC	CASSLMTSPPEQYF
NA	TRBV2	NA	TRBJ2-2	TGTGCCAGCAGTGAAGAACTAGTAAATCCCGGGGAGCTGTTTTTT	CASSEELVNPGELFF
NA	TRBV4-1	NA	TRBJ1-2	TGCGCCAGCAGCCAAGAGGAGTACACAGCGTCGGAGGTTGGCTACACCTTC	CASSQEEYTASEVGYTF
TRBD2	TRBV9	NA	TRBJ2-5	TGTGCCAGCAGCGTAGCGGGAGGAATAGGGGAGCAGTACTTC	CASSVAGGIGEQYF
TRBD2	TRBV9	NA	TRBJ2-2	TGTGCCAGCAGCGTGGGACTAGCGGGAGGCACCGGGGAGCTGTTTTTT	CASSVGLAGGTGELFF
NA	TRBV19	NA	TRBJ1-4	TGTGCCAGTAGTATTGAGGCCGCAACTAATGAAAAACTGTTTTTT	CASSIEAATNEKLFF
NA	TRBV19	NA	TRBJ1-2	TGTGCCAGTAGCACCCGAGGTGACTATGGCTACACCTTC	CASSTRGDYGYTF
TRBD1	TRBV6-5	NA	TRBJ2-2	TGTGCCAGCAGTTACTCACAGGGGACAGTAACCGGGGAGCTGTTTTTT	CASSYSQGTVTGELFF
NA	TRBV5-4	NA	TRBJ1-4	TGTGCCAGCAGCTTGAGAGGTCAGGATGAAAAACTGTTTTTT	CASSLRGQDEKLFF
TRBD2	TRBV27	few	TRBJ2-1	TGTGCCAGCAGTTCACCGGGACTAGCGGGAGGGTGGGGGAATGAGCAGTTCTTC	CASSSPGLAGGWGNEQFF
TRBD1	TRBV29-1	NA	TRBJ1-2	TGCAGCGTTTGGACAGGGGCTAATGGCTACACCTTC	CSVWTGANGYTF
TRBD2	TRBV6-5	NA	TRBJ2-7	TGTGCCAGCAGTCCTAGCGGGACCCACGAGCAGTACTTC	CASSPSGTHEQYF
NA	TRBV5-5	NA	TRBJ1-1	TGTGCCAGCAGGGACGGAGGGTACGCTGAAGCTTTCTTT	CASRDGGYAEAFF
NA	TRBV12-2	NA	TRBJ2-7	TGTGCAAGTCGCTTAGGGACCGAAAAAAGCTCCTACGAGCAGTACTTC	CASRLGTEKSSYEQYF
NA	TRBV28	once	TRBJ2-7	TGTGCCAGCAGTCGGCAATGGACGGTAGTCTCCTACGAGCAGTACTTC	CASSRQWTVVSYEQYF
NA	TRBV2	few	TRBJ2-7	TGTGCCAGCAATCACTACGAGCAGTACTTC	CASNHYEQYF
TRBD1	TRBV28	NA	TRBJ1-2	TGTGCCAGCAGTCCTCGAGGACAGGGCTTACAGGACTATGGCTACACCTTC	CASSPRGQGLQDYGYTF
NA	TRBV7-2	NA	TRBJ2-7	TGTGCCAGCAGCTTAGGTGGCCTCGGCAGCTCCTACGAGCAGTACTTC	CASSLGGLGSSYEQYF
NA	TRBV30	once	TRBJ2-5	TGTGCCTGGAGTACAGAGAATCAAGAGACCCAGTACTTC	CAWSTENQETQYF